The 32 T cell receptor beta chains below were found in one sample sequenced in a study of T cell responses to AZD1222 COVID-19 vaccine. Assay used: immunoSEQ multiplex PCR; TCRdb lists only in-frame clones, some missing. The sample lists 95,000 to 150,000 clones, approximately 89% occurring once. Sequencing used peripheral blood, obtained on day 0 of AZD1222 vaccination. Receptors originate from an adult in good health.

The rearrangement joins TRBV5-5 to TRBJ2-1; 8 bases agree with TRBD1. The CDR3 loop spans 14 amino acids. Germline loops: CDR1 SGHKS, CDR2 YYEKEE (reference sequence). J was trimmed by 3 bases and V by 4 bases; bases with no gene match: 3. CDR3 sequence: CASSTDRGYNEQFF. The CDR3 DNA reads TGTGCCAGCAGCACTGACAGGGGCTACAATGAGCAGTTCTTC.

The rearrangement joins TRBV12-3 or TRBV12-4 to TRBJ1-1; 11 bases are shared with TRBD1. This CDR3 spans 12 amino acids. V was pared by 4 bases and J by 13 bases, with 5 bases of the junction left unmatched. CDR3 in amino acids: CASSSPGQGVFF. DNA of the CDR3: TGTGCCAGCAGTTCCCCGGGACAGGGGGTTTTCTTT.

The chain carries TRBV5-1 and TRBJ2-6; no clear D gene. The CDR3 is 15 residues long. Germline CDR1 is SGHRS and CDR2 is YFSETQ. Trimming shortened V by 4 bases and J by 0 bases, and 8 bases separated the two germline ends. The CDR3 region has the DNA TGCGCCAGCAGCAAAGACAACTCTGGGGCCAACGTCCTGACTTTC. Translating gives CASSKDNSGANVLTF.

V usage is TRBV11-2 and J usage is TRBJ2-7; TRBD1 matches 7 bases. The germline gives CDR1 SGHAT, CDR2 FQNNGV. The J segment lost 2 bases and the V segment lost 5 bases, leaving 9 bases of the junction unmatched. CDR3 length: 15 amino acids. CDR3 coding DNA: TGTGCCAGCAGCCTCGGGACAGCGAACACCTACGAGCAGTACTTC. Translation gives CASSLGTANTYEQYF.

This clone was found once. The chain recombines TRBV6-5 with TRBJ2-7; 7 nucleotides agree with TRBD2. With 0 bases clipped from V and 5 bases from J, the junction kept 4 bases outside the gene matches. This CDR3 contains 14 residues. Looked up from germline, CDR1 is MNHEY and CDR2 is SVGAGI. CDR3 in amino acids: CASSYSGLGNEQYF. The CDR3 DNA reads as TGTGCCAGCAGTTACTCTGGACTAGGCAACGAGCAGTACTTC.

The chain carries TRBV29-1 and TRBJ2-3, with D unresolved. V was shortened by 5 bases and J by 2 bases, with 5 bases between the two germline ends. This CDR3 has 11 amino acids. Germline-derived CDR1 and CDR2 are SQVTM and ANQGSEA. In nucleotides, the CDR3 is TGCAGCGTTCAAGTCACAGATACGCAGTATTTT. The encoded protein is CSVQVTDTQYF.

As DNA, the CDR3 is TGTGCCAGTAGCGAGACAGTGAACACTGAAGCTTTCTTT. This gives the protein CASSETVNTEAFF. The rearrangement joins TRBV19 to TRBJ1-1, with a weak D call TRBD1 (5 bases). The length of the CDR3 is 13 residues. CDR1 and CDR2 from the germline V gene are LNHDA and SQIVND (reference sequence). The V end lost 6 bases, the J end lost 0 bases, and 8 bases lay between the germline ends.

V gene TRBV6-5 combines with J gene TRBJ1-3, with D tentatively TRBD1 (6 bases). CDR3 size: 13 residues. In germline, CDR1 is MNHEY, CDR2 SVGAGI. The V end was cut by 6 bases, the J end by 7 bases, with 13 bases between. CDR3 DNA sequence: TGTGCCAGCAGCCAAGGACAGCTGAACACCATATATTTT. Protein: CASSQGQLNTIYF.

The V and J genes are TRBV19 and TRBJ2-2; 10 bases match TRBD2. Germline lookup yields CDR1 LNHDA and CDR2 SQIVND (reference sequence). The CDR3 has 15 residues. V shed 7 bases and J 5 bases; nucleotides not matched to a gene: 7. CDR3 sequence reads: CASITTSGWTGELFF. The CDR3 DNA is TGTGCCAGTATCACGACTAGCGGGTGGACCGGGGAGCTGTTTTTT.

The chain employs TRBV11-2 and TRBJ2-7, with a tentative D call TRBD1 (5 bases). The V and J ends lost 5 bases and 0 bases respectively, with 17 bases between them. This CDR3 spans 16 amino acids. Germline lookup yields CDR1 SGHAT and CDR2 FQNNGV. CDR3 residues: CASSPGRAISSYEQYF. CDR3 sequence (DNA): TGTGCCAGCAGCCCGGGCAGGGCGATTAGCTCCTACGAGCAGTACTTC.

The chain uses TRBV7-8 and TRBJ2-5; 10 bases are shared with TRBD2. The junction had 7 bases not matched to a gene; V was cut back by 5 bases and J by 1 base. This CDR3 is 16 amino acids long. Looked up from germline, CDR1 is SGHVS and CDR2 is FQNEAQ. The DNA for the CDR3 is TGTGCCAGCAGCCACGCTAGCGGGGGAGGCCAAGAGACCCAGTACTTC. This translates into CASSHASGGGQETQYF. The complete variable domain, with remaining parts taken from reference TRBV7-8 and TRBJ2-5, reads GAGVSQSPRYKVAKRGQDVALRCDPISGHVSLFWYQQALGQGPEFLTYFQNEAQLDKSGLPSDRFFAERPEGSVSTLKIQRTQQEDSAVYLCASSHASGGGQETQYFGPGTRLLVL.

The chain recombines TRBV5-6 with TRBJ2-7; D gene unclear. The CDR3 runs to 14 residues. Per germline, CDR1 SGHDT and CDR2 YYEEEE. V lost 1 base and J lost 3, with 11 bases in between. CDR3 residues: CASSLYNSHYEQYF. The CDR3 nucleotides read TGTGCCAGCAGCTTGTATAACAGCCACTACGAGCAGTACTTC. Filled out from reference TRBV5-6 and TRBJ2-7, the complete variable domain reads DAGVTQSPTHLIKTRGQQVTLRCSPKSGHDTVSWYQQALGQGPQFIFQYYEEEERQRGNFPDRFSGHQFPNYSSELNVNALLLGDSALYLCASSLYNSHYEQYFGPGTRLTVT.

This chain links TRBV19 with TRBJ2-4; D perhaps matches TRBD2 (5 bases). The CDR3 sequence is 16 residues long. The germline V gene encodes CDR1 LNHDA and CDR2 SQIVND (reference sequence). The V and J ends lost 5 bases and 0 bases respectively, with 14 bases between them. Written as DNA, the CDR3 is TGTGCCAGTAGTCCCCGATCGGGGATAGCCAAAAACATTCAGTACTTC. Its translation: CASSPRSGIAKNIQYF.

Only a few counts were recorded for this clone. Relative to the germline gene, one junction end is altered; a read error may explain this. CDR3 sequence (DNA): TGTGCCAGCAGCGAAGGGCAGATTTACAATGAGCAGTTCTTC. Residues: CASSEGQIYNEQFF. V is TRBV2 and J is TRBJ2-1; D is uncertain. The CDR3 consists of 14 residues. Germline V gene data show CDR1 as SNHLY and CDR2 as FYNNEI.

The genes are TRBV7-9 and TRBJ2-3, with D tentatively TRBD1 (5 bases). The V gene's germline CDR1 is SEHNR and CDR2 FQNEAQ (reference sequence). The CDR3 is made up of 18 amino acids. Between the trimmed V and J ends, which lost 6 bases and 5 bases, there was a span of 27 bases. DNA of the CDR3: TGTGCCAGCAGTCGCATAACCCCCCGGCAGGGTGTTGGAGATACGCAGTATTTT. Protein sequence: CASSRITPRQGVGDTQYF.

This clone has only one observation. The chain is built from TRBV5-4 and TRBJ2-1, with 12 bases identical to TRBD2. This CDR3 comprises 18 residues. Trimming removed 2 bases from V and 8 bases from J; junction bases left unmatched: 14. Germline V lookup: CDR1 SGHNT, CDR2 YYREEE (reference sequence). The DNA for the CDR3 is TGTGCCAGCAGCTTCCCCACTAGCGGGGGGCTCCTAACTTATGAGCAGTTCTTC. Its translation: CASSFPTSGGLLTYEQFF.

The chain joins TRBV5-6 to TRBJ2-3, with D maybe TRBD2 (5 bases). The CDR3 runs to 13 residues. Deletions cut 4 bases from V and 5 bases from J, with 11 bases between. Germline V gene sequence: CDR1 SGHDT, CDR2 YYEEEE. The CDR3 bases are TGTGCCAGCAGCATAAGGGAGAAAGATACGCAGTATTTT. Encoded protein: CASSIREKDTQYF.

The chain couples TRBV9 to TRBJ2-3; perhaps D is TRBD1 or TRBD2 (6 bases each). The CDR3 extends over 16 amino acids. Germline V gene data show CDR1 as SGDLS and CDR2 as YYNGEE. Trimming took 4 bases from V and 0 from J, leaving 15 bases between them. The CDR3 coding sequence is TGTGCCAGCAGCTGGGGGCTAGCGACTAGCACAGATACGCAGTATTTT. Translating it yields CASSWGLATSTDTQYF.

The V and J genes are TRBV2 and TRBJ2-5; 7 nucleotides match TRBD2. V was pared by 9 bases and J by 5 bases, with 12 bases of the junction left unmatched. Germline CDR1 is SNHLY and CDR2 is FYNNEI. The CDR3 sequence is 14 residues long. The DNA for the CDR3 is TGTGCCAGTAGCCGGGAGGCCGGATCGGAGACCCAGTACTTC. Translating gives CASSREAGSETQYF.

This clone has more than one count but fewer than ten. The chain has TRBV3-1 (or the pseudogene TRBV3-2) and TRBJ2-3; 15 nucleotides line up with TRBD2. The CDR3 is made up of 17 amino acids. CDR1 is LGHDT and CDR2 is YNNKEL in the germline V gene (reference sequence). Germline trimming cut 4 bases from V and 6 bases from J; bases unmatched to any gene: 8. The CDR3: CASSLSGLAGGPDTQYF. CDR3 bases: TGTGCCAGCAGCCTCTCCGGACTAGCGGGGGGGCCGGATACGCAGTATTTT.

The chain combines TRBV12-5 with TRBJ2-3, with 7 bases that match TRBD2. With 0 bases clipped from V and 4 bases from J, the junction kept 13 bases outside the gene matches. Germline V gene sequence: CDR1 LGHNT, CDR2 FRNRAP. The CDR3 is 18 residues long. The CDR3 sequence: CASGLVRGLPPDSDTQYF. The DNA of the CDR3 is TGTGCTAGTGGTTTGGTACGGGGACTACCTCCTGATTCAGATACGCAGTATTTT.

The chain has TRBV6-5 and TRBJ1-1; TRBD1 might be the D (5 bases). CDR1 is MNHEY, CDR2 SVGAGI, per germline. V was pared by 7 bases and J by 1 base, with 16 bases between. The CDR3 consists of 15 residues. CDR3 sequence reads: CASTRGNLRNTEAFF. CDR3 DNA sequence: TGTGCCAGCACGAGGGGAAATTTGAGGAACACTGAAGCTTTCTTT.

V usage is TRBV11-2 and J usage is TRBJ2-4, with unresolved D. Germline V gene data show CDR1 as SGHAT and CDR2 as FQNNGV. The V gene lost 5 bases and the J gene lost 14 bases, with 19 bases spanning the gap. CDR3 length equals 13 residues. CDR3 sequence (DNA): TGTGCCAGCAGCCCTTTTAGTGGCGCTGTGGAGTACTTC. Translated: CASSPFSGAVEYF.

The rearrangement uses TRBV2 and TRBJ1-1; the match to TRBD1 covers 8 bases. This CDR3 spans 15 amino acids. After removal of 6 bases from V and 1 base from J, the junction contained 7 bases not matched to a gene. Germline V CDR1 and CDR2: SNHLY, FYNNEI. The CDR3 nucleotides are TGTGCCAGCAGGGACCGGACAGGGCCGAACACTGAAGCTTTCTTT. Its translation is CASRDRTGPNTEAFF.

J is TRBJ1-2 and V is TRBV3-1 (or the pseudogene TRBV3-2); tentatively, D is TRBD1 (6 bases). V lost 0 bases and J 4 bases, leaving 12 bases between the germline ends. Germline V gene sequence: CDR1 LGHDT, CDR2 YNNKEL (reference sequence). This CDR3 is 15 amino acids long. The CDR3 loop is CASSQEGGAVYGYTF. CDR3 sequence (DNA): TGTGCCAGCAGCCAAGAAGGGGGGGCTGTCTATGGCTACACCTTC.

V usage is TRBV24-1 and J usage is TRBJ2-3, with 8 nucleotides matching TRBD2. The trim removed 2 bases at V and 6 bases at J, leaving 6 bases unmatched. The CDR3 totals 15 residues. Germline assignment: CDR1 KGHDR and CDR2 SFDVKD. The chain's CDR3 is CATSDSRAGADTQYF. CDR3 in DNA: TGTGCCACCAGTGATTCCCGAGCGGGAGCTGATACGCAGTATTTT.

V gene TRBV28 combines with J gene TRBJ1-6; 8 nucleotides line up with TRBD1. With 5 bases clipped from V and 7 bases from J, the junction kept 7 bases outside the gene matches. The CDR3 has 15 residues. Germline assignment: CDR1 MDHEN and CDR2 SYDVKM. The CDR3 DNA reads TGTGCCAGCAGTACAAGGACAGGGTACAATTCACCCCTCCACTTT. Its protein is CASSTRTGYNSPLHF.

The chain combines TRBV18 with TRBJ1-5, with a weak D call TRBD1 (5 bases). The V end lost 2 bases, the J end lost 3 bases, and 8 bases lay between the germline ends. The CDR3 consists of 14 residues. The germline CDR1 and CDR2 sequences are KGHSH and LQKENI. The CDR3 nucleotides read TGTGCCAGCTCACCAGGCAGGGCCAATCAGCCCCAGCATTTT. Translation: CASSPGRANQPQHF.

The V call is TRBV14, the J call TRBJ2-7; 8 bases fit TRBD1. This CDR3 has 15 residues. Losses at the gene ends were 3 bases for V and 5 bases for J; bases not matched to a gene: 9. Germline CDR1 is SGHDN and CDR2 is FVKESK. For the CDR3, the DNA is TGTGCCAGCAGCCAGCGGACAGGGCTGGGTCACGAGCAGTACTTC. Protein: CASSQRTGLGHEQYF.

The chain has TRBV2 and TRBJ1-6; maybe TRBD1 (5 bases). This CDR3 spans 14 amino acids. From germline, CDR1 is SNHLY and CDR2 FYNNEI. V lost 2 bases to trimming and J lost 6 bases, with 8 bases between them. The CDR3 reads CASSERGTNSPLHF. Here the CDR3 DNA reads TGTGCCAGCAGTGAACGGGGGACTAATTCACCCCTCCACTTT.

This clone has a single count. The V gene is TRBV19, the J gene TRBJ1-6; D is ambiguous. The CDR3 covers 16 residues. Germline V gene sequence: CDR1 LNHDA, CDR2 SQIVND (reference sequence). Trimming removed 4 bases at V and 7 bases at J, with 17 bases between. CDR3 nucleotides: TGTGCCAGTAGTACCGACGCGGCGGCCAGAAATTCACCCCTCCACTTT. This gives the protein CASSTDAAARNSPLHF.

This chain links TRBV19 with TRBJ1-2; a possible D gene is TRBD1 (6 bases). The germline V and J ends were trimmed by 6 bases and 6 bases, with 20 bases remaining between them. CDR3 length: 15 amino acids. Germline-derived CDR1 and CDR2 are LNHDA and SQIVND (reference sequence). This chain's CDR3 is CASSQQSQGIDGYTF. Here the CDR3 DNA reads TGTGCCAGTAGCCAGCAATCCCAGGGGATTGATGGCTACACCTTC. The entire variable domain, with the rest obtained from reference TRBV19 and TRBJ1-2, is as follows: DGGITQSPKYLFRKEGQNVTLSCEQNLNHDAMYWYRQDPGQGLRLIYYSQIVNDFQKGDIAEGYSVSREKKESFPLTVTSAQKNPTAFYLCASSQQSQGIDGYTFGSGTRLTVV.